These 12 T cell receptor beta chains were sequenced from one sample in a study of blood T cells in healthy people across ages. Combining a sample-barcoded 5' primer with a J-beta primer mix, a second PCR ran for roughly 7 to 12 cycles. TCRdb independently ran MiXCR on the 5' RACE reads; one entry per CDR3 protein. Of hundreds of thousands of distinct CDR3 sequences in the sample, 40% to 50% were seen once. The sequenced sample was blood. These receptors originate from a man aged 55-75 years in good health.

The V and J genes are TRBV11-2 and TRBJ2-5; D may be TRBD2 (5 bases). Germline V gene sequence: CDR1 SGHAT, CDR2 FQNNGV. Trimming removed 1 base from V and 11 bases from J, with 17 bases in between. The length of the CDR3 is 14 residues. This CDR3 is CASSLAGPQREQYF. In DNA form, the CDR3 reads TGTGCCAGCAGCTTAGCTGGGCCCCAGAGGGAGCAGTACTTC.

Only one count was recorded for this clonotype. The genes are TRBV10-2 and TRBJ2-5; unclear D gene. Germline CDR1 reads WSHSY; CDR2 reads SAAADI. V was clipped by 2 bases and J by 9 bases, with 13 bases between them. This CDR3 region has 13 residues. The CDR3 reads CASSEAGPGSQYF. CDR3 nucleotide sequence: TGCGCCAGCAGTGAGGCCGGTCCGGGTTCCCAGTACTTC.

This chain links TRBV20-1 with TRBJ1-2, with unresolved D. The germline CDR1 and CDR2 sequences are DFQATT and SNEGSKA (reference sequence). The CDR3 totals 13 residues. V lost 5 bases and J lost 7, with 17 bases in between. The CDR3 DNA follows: TGCAGTGCTCACGTTAGCACGGCGGGTGGCTACACCTTC. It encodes CSAHVSTAGGYTF.

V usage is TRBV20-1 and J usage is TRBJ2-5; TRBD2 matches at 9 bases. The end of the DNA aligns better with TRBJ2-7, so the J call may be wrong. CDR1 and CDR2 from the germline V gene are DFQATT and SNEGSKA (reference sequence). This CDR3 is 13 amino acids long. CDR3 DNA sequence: TGCAGTGCTGTTAGCGGGGGTGTCTACGAGCAGTACTTC. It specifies CSAVSGGVYEQYF.

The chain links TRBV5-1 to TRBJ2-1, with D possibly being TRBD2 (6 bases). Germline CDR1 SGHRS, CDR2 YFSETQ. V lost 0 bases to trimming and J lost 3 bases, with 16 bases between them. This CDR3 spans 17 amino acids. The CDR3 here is CASSLAFGGPNYNEQFF. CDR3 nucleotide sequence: TGCGCCAGCAGCTTGGCTTTCGGGGGTCCTAACTACAATGAGCAGTTCTTC.

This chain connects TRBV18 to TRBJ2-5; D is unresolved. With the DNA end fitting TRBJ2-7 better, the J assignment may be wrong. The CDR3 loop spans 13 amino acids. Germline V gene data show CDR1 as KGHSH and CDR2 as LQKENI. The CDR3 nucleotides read TGTGCCAGCTCACCCTCAGCTTTGGGCGAGCAGTACTTC. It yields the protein CASSPSALGEQYF.

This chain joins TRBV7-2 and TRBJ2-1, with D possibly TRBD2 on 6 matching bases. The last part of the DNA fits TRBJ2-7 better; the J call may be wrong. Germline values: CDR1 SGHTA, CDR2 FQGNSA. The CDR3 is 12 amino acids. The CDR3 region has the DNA TGTGCCAGCAGCCGACAACCGGAGGGGCAGTACTTC. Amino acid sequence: CASSRQPEGQYF.

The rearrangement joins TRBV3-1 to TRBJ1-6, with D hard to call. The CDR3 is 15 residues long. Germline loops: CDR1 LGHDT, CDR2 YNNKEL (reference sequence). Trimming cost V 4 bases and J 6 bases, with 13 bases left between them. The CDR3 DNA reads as TGTGCCAGCAGCCCAAGTCCGTGGGGTAATTCACCCCTCCACTTT. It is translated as CASSPSPWGNSPLHF.

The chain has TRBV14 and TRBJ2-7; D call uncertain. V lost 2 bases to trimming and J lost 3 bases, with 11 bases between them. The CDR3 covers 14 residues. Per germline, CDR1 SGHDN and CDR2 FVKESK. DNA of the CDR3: TGTGCCAGCAGCCAACGAGCCGTTTTCTACGAGCAGTACTTC. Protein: CASSQRAVFYEQYF.

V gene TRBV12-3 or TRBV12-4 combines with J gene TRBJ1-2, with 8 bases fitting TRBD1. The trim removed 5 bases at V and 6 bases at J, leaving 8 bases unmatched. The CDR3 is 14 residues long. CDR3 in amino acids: CASSPDRAYDGYTF. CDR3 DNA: TGTGCCAGCAGTCCGGACAGGGCGTATGATGGCTACACCTTC.

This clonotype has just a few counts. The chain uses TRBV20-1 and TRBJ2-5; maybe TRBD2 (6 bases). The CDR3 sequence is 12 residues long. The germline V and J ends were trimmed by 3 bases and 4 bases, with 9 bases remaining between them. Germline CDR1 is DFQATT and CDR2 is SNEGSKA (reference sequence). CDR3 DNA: TGCAGTGCTAGGGGACTTAGAGAGACCCAGTACTTC. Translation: CSARGLRETQYF.

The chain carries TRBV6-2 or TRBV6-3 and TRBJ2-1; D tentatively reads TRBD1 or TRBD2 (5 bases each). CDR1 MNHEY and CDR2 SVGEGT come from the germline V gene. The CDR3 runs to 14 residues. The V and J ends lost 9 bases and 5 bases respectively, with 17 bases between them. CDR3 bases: TGTGCCAGTTACCGGGACGGGGTGGACAATGAGCAGTTCTTC. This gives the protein CASYRDGVDNEQFF.